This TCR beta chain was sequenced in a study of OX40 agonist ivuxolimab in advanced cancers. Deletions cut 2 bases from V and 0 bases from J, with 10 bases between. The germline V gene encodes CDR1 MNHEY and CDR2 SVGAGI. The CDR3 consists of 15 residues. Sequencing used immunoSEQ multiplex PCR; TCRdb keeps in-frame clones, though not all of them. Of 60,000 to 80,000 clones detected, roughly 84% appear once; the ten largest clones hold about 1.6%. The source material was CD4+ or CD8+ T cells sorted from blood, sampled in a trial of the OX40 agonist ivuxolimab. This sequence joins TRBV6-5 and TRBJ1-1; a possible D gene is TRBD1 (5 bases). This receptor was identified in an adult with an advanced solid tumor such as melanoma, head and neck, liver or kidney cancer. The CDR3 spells CASSYAGLMNTEAFF. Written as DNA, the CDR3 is TGTGCCAGCAGTTACGCGGGACTCATGAACACTGAAGCTTTCTTT.